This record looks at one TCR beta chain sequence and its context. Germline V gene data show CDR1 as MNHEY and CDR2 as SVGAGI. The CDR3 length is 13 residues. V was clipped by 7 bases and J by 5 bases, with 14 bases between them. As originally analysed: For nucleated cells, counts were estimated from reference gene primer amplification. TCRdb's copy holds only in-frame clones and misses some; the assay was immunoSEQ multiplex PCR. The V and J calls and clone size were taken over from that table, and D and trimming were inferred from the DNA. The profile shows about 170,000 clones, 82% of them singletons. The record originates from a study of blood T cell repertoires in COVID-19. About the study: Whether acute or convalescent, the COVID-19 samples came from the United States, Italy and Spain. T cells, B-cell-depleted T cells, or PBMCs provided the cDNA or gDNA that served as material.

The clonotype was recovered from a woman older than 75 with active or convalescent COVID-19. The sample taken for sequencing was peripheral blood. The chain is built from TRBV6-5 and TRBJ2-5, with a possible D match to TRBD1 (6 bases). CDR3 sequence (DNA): TGTGCCAGCATCAGGGGCAACCTGGAGACCCAGTACTTC. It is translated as CASIRGNLETQYF.